One sample yielded the 9 T cell receptor beta chains listed below, sequenced in a study of radiation and T cells in renal cell carcinoma (dated by TCRdb to about 2020). To prepare the library, the immunoSEQ multiplex PCR assay was applied. Imported from immuneACCESS, the table was reduced by TCRdb to in-frame sequences with V and J called. These copies leave out some clones; in studies compared against another copy, an unresolved V gene accounts for under half, and the cause of the remainder is not known. The sample table holds about 91,000 clones, of which about four fifths were seen once. Of the sample, approximately 6.4% falls within the top ten clones. The meaning of the sample's time point label: baseline pretreatment blood. In the paper's terms, the treatment or condition label means: 15 Gy SBRT to primary tumor, nephrectomy 4 weeks later. The starting material was blood, obtained from a patient whose treatment included radiotherapy and nephrectomy. These receptors were taken from a man aged 55 to 69 with renal cell carcinoma.

This sequence joins TRBV7-9 and TRBJ1-1; D gene ambiguous. Between the trimmed V and J ends, which lost 5 bases and 1 base, there was a span of 8 bases. The CDR3 spans 13 residues. Germline V gene lookup returns CDR1 SEHNR and CDR2 FQNEAQ (reference sequence). CDR3 region: CASSKPRNTEAFF. The CDR3 region has the DNA TGTGCCAGCAGCAAACCCAGGAACACTGAAGCTTTCTTT.

The count of this clone is one. This chain connects TRBV19 to TRBJ1-5; D not resolved. There are 14 residues in the CDR3. CDR1 is LNHDA, CDR2 SQIVND, per germline (reference sequence). The V end lost 10 bases, the J end lost 4 bases, and 17 bases lay between the germline ends. The CDR3 bases are TGTGCCACCTCCACAGCCGACGTAAATCAGCCCCAGCATTTT. Translated, it gives CATSTADVNQPQHF.

This clone was seen repeatedly, ten times or more. V and J are TRBV7-9 and TRBJ1-2; D unclear. Germline-derived CDR1 and CDR2 are SEHNR and FQNEAQ (reference sequence). The CDR3 length is 11 residues. V lost 3 bases to trimming and J lost 2 bases, with 1 base between them. The CDR3 nucleotides are TGTGCCAGCAGCTTGAACTATGGCTACACCTTC. Encoded protein: CASSLNYGYTF.

This rearrangement joins TRBV7-6 to TRBJ2-7, with a weak D call TRBD2 (6 bases). The length of the CDR3 is 14 residues. The ends were cut back, 5 bases at V and 2 bases at J, with 13 bases in the middle. Germline values: CDR1 SGHVS, CDR2 FNYEAQ. CDR3 DNA: TGTGCCAGCAGCCCTGCGGGGCTTGCCTACGAGCAGTACTTC. Amino acid sequence: CASSPAGLAYEQYF.

The V gene is TRBV27, the J gene TRBJ1-1, with D perhaps matching TRBD1 (5 bases). There are 14 residues in the CDR3. V gave up 2 bases and J gave up 4 bases, with 11 bases separating them. CDR1 and CDR2 (germline): MNHEY, SMNVEV (reference sequence). The CDR3 is CASSLGGGSTEAFF. DNA for the CDR3: TGTGCCAGCAGTTTAGGGGGAGGGAGCACTGAAGCTTTCTTT.

The chain is built from TRBV5-6 and TRBJ2-3; D is perhaps TRBD1 or TRBD2 (5 bases each). Trimming shortened V by 4 bases and J by 2 bases, and 14 bases separated the two germline ends. CDR1 SGHDT and CDR2 YYEEEE come from the germline V gene. This CDR3 is 15 amino acids long. The CDR3 reads CASSETTGTTDTQYF. CDR3 in DNA: TGTGCCAGCAGCGAAACTACCGGGACCACAGATACGCAGTATTTT.

J is TRBJ2-7 and V is TRBV5-1; D remains unclear. V lost 0 bases and J 4 bases, leaving 17 bases between the germline ends. Germline CDR1 reads SGHRS; CDR2 reads YFSETQ. The CDR3 has 16 amino acids. The CDR3 DNA reads as TGCGCCAGCAGCTTGGACGGGCACACCCTAGGGTACGAGCAGTACTTC. This encodes CASSLDGHTLGYEQYF.

This clone was detected a few times. The chain has TRBV28 and TRBJ2-1; 7 bases fit TRBD1. This CDR3 has 14 residues. The V and J ends lost 8 bases and 4 bases, in that order; junction bases with no gene match: 8. Looked up from germline, CDR1 is MDHEN and CDR2 is SYDVKM. CDR3 in DNA: TGTGCCAGCTTCGGGACAGTACCTTACAATGAGCAGTTCTTC. Encoded protein: CASFGTVPYNEQFF.

This clone appeared a single time. The chain combines TRBV19 with TRBJ2-3; possible D gene TRBD2, 5 bases. Germline loops: CDR1 LNHDA, CDR2 SQIVND (reference sequence). The ends were cut back, 2 bases at V and 5 bases at J, with 5 bases in the middle. The CDR3 covers 12 residues. Written as DNA, the CDR3 is TGTGCCAGTAGTATAAGCGGAGATACGCAGTATTTT. Protein product: CASSISGDTQYF.